The 16 T cell receptor beta chains in this list originate from one sample, sequenced in a study of blood T cells in healthy people across ages. Sample-barcoded 5' priming and a J-beta primer mix drove a second PCR of about 6 to 12 cycles. A single record per CDR3 protein comes from TCRdb applying MiXCR to the 5' RACE reads. The data contain about 1.7 million distinct CDR3 sequences, 28% of them singletons. Sequences were obtained from blood. The receptors derive from a woman aged 30 to 39 in good health.

The rearrangement uses TRBV30 and TRBJ2-5; 13 bases line up with TRBD2. Trimming at V came to 2 bases and at J to 5 bases, leaving 8 bases not matched to a gene. The CDR3 runs 16 residues. Germline loops: CDR1 GTSNPN, CDR2 SVGIG (reference sequence). This chain's CDR3 is CAWSFWTSGRTETQYF. The CDR3 DNA follows: TGTGCCTGGAGTTTCTGGACTAGCGGGAGAACGGAGACCCAGTACTTC.

This clonotype has just a few counts. The chain couples TRBV4-1 to TRBJ1-1; no clear D gene. Germline CDR1 MGHRA, CDR2 YSYEKL. V was shortened by 4 bases and J by 7 bases, with 16 bases between the two germline ends. This CDR3 has 14 amino acids. CDR3 region: CASSPLGRKSEAFF. The CDR3 DNA reads as TGCGCCAGCAGCCCCCTCGGTCGTAAGAGTGAAGCTTTCTTT.

This clonotype appeared many times. The chain uses TRBV29-1 and TRBJ2-1; 9 positions agree with TRBD1. The V gene end was trimmed by 5 bases and the J gene end by 8 bases; junction bases not matched to a gene: 4. The CDR3 spans 12 residues. Per the germline V gene, CDR1 is SQVTM and CDR2 is ANQGSEA. The CDR3 DNA follows: TGCAGCGTTACTGGACAGGGGTATGAGCAGTTCTTC. Translation: CSVTGQGYEQFF.

This clonotype was recorded many times. V is TRBV28 and J is TRBJ2-5; D perhaps matches TRBD1 (5 bases). V was clipped by 7 bases and J by 1 base, with 10 bases between them. The CDR3 loop spans 13 amino acids. Germline CDR1 MDHEN, CDR2 SYDVKM. This CDR3 is CASNRQPQETQYF. CDR3 DNA: TGTGCCAGCAACCGACAGCCCCAAGAGACCCAGTACTTC.

This chain uses TRBV24-1 with TRBJ2-5; D uncertain. The germline V gene has CDR1 KGHDR and CDR2 SFDVKD. The CDR3 runs to 15 residues. V was clipped by 9 bases and J by 4 bases, with 20 bases between them. In nucleotides, the CDR3 is TGTGCCACCTCAACGAGAACACCTCTAGGAGAGACCCAGTACTTC. It translates to CATSTRTPLGETQYF.

This clonotype was counted ten times or more. The CDR3 DNA sequence: TGTGCCAACCTGACAGGGGAGAGGAGCATTCAGTACTTC. This codes for CANLTGERSIQYF. The chain combines TRBV6-4 with TRBJ2-4; 8 nucleotides line up with TRBD1. The CDR3 is 13 residues long. Germline V gives CDR1 MRHNA, CDR2 SNTAGT. V lost 10 bases to trimming and J lost 9 bases; unmatched junction nucleotides: 11.

This clonotype was seen ten or more times. CDR3 bases: TGCAGCGCCGCAGGGGGCACAGATACGCAGTATTTT. Amino acids: CSAAGGTDTQYF. The rearrangement joins TRBV29-1 to TRBJ2-3, with D perhaps TRBD1 (6 bases). The germline V gene encodes CDR1 SQVTM and CDR2 ANQGSEA. The CDR3 length is 12 residues. Trimming removed 7 bases from V and 1 base from J, with 9 bases in between.

The sample holds many counts of this clonotype. The rearrangement links TRBV5-1 to TRBJ1-2, with D hard to call. The CDR3 has 14 residues. Germline V gives CDR1 SGHRS, CDR2 YFSETQ. The germline V and J ends were trimmed by 4 bases and 8 bases, with 18 bases remaining between them. The CDR3 protein is CASSDPSSQEGYTF. The CDR3, as DNA: TGCGCCAGCAGCGATCCATCCAGTCAAGAGGGCTACACCTTC.

This clonotype was counted many times. This CDR3 is CSAHRGEEDEQYF. CDR3 nucleotide sequence: TGCAGTGCCCATCGGGGGGAGGAAGACGAGCAGTACTTC. This chain connects TRBV20-1 to TRBJ2-7; 7 bases are a match to TRBD2. This CDR3 spans 13 amino acids. Losses at the gene ends were 6 bases for V and 5 bases for J; bases not matched to a gene: 10. The germline V gene has CDR1 DFQATT and CDR2 SNEGSKA (reference sequence).

V and J are TRBV15 and TRBJ2-3, with D possibly being TRBD2 (5 bases). This CDR3 region has 16 residues. The germline V gene encodes CDR1 LNHNV and CDR2 YYDKDF (reference sequence). Trimming pared 1 base from V and 6 bases from J, leaving 17 bases between. As DNA, the CDR3 is TGTGCCACCAGCAGAGGAGAGGCTCGGGGAATGGATACGCAGTATTTT. Its protein is CATSRGEARGMDTQYF.

The table lists this clonotype with a few counts. The chain combines TRBV24-1 with TRBJ2-1; unclear D gene. Germline V gives CDR1 KGHDR, CDR2 SFDVKD. There are 14 residues in the CDR3. Trimming cost V 7 bases and J 0 bases, with 9 bases left between them. For the CDR3, the DNA is TGTGCCACCAGCCCAGTGAGCTCCTACAATGAGCAGTTCTTC. Its protein is CATSPVSSYNEQFF.

This clonotype was observed a few times. The chain couples TRBV28 to TRBJ2-7; D is perhaps TRBD1 or TRBD2 (5 bases each). CDR1 and CDR2 from the germline V gene are MDHEN and SYDVKM. The length of the CDR3 is 15 residues. Between the trimmed V and J ends, which lost 6 bases and 3 bases, there was a span of 18 bases. The chain's CDR3 is CASRRSSGTDYEQYF. CDR3 DNA: TGTGCCAGCAGGCGGTCCTCAGGGACGGACTACGAGCAGTACTTC.

This clonotype was counted at least ten times. The genes are TRBV6-5 and TRBJ2-7; D is perhaps TRBD1 (5 bases). Trimming cost V 6 bases and J 0 bases, with 15 bases left between them. This CDR3 is built from 15 residues. CDR1 is MNHEY, CDR2 SVGAGI, per germline. CDR3 DNA: TGTGCCAGCAGCCGCATGACAGTCACCTCCTACGAGCAGTACTTC. Protein sequence: CASSRMTVTSYEQYF.

This clonotype occurred many times. This chain links TRBV7-9 with TRBJ1-2, with D possibly being TRBD1 (6 bases). Germline V gene lookup returns CDR1 SEHNR and CDR2 FQNEAQ (reference sequence). This CDR3 has 13 amino acids. Trimming pared 3 bases from V and 12 bases from J, leaving 17 bases between. CDR3 coding DNA: TGTGCCAGCAGCTTGGGGCTGGGGGCCTTCCACACCTTC. This translates into CASSLGLGAFHTF.

The genes are TRBV7-2 and TRBJ1-2, with 8 bases lining up with TRBD1. V was clipped by 6 bases and J by 7 bases; unmatched bases: 10. The germline V gene encodes CDR1 SGHTA and CDR2 FQGNSA. The CDR3 loop spans 14 amino acids. The CDR3 coding sequence is TGTGCCAGCAGACCCACAGGGGGGGGCTTTGGCTACACCTTC. Amino acid sequence: CASRPTGGGFGYTF.

Many counts were recorded for this clonotype. The chain carries TRBV5-1 and TRBJ2-1, with 12 bases that match TRBD2. J lost 8 bases, V lost 0 bases, and 9 bases had no gene match. The germline gives CDR1 SGHRS, CDR2 YFSETQ. The CDR3 consists of 17 residues. This chain's CDR3 is CASSLDGLAGREDEQFF. The CDR3 region has the DNA TGCGCCAGCAGCTTGGACGGACTAGCGGGACGCGAAGATGAGCAGTTCTTC.